Each of the 2 T cell receptor beta chains below was sequenced from the same sample in a study of blood T cell repertoires in COVID-19. Sequencing was performed with immunoSEQ multiplex PCR; in TCRdb, only in-frame clones are kept and a portion is missing. The sample lists under 200,000 clones; around four fifths were seen once. Specimen: peripheral blood. These receptors were obtained from a man aged 70-80 years with acute or convalescent COVID-19.

V is TRBV29-1 and J is TRBJ2-4, with 7 bases that match TRBD1. This CDR3 has 13 amino acids. Germline CDR1 is SQVTM and CDR2 is ANQGSEA. V dropped 8 bases and J dropped 6; count of bases not matched to a gene: 10. The CDR3 protein is CSSIDREGNIQYF. The CDR3 coding sequence is TGCAGCTCAATTGACAGGGAAGGAAACATTCAGTACTTC.

This chain uses TRBV7-6 with TRBJ2-1; TRBD2 aligns across 10 bases. The junction had 7 bases not matched to a gene; V was cut back by 5 bases and J by 6 bases. This CDR3 spans 15 amino acids. Germline values: CDR1 SGHVS, CDR2 FNYEAQ. This CDR3 reads CASSQLAGRGNEQFF. The CDR3 coding sequence is TGTGCCAGCAGCCAACTAGCGGGGAGGGGCAATGAGCAGTTCTTC.